This T cell receptor beta chain was captured by sequencing in a study of shared clonotypes between healthy human individuals. Looking at the study overall: With ages of 18 to 49, the donors were a couple of women and three men.

All the donors were Caucasian adults who lived in Nashville, Tennessee. CDR3 length equals 14 residues. Per the germline V gene, CDR1 is KGHSH and CDR2 is LQKENI. The V and J ends lost 3 bases and 2 bases, in that order; junction bases with no gene match: 3. In replicate PCRs of sorted subsets, approximately 210 ng DNA, about 30,000 T cell genomes, was used. In the source study's methods: Filtering differed for immunoSEQ, which gave only junction sequences without quality scores. Some clones are missing from TCRdb's copy, which holds only in-frame ones; the method was immunoSEQ multiplex PCR. V, J and clone size are taken as reported in that table, and D and trimming were inferred from the DNA itself. Of over a million clones in the sample, around 78% were seen once. With regard to this clone: Other nucleotide sequences from this sample produce the same CDR3.

This TCR came from a man in his late teens or twenties in good health. Some clones in this sample may be carry-over from other donors' samples. J is TRBJ2-7 and V is TRBV18, with TRBD2 matching 8 bases. Sequencing was carried out using memory CD4+ T cells from PBMCs. As for subset: CD45RA-negative fraction. The chain's CDR3 is CASSPPGLAYEQYF. The CDR3 nucleotides are TGTGCCAGCTCACCGCCGGGACTAGCCTACGAGCAGTACTTC.